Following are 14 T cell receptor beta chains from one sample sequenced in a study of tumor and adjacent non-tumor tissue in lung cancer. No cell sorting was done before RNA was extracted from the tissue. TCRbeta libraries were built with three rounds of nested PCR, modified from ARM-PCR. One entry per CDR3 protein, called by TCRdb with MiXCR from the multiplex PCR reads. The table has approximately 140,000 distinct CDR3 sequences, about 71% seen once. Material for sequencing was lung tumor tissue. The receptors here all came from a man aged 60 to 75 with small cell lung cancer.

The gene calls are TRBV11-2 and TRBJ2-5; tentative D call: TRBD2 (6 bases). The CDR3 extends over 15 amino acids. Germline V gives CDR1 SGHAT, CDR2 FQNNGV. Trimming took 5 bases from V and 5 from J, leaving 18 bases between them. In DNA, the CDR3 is TGTGCCAGCAGCGGATTCGGGACTCCCGGGGAGACCCAGTACTTC. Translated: CASSGFGTPGETQYF.

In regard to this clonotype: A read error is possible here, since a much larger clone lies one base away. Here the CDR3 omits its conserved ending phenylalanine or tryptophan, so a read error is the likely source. Here the CDR3 DNA reads TGCAGCGTTCGTACTAGTCTTTGGGACAATGAGCAGTTCCTC. Translation gives CSVRTSLWDNEQFL. The chain is built from TRBV29-1 and TRBJ2-1, with a weak D call TRBD2 (5 bases). Germline values: CDR1 SQVTM, CDR2 ANQGSEA. V gave up 5 bases and J gave up 5 bases, with 16 bases separating them. The CDR3 spans 14 residues.

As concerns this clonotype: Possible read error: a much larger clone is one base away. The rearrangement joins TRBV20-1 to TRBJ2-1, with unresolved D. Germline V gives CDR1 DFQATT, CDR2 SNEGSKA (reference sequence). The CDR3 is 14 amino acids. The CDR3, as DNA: TGCGGTGCTAGACCCGGATTCTCCTACAATGAGCAGTTCTTC. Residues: CGARPGFSYNEQFF.

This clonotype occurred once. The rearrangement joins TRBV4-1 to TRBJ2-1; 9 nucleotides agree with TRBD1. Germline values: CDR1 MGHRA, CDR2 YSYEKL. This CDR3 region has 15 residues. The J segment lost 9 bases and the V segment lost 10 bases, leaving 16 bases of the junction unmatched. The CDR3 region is CANGHRQGERGEQFF. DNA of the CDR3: TGCGCCAACGGCCACCGACAGGGGGAAAGGGGTGAGCAGTTCTTC.

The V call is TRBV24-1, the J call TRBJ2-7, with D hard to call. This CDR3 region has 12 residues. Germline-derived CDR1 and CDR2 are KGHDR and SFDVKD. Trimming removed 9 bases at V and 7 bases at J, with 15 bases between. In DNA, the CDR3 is TGTGCCACCGGTGGAGACGTCGGGGAGCAGTACTTC. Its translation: CATGGDVGEQYF.

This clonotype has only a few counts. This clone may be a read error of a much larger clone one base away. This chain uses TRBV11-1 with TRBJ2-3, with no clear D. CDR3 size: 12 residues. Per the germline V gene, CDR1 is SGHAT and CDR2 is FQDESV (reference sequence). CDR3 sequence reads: CANSLSADTQYF. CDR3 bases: TGTGCCAACAGCTTAAGCGCAGATACGCAGTATTTT.

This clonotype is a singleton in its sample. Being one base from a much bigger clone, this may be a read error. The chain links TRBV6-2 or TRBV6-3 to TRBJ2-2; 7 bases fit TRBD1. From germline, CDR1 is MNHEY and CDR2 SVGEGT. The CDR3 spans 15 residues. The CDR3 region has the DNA TGTGTCAGCACCGACCTGGGACAGATGCACGGGGAGCTGTTTTTT. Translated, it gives CVSTDLGQMHGELFF.

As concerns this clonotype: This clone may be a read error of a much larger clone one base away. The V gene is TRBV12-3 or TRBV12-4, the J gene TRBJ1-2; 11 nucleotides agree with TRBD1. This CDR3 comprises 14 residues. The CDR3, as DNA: TGTTCCAGCATAGGGACAGGGGGAATCTATGGCTACACCTTC. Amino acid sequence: CSSIGTGGIYGYTF.

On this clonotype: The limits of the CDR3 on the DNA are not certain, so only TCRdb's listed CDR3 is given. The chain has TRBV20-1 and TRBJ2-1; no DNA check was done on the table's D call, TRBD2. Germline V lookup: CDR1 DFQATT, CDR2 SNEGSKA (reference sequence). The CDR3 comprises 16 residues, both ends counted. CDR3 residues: CSARVGSGARYYEQFF.

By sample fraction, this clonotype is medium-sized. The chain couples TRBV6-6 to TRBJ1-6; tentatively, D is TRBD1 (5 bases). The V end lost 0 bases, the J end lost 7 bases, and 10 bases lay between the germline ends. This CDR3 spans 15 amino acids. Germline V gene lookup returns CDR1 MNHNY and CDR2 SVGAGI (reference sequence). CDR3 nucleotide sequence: TGTGCCAGCAGTTACTCGGGACGGCACAATTCACCCCTCCACTTT. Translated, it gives CASSYSGRHNSPLHF.

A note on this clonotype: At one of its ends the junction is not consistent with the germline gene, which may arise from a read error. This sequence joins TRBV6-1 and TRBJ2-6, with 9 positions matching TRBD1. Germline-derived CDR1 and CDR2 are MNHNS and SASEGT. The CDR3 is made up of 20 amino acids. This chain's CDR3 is CASSDVPGQGRSTGANVLAF. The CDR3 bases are TGTGCCAGCAGTGATGTCCCGGGACAGGGTAGAAGCACTGGGGCCAACGTCCTGGCTTTC.

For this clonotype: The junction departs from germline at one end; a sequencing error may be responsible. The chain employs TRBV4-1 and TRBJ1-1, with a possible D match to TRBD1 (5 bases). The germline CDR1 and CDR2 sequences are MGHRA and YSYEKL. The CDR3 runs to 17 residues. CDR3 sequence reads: CVSSQDQGKQPNTEAFF. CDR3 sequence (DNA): TGCGTCAGCAGCCAAGATCAGGGAAAACAGCCGAACACTGAAGCTTTCTTT.

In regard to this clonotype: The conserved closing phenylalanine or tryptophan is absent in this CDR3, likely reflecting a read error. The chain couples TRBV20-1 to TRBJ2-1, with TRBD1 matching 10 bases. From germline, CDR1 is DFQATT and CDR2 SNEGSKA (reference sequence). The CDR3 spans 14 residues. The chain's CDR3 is CRAPLPGTGDEQFL. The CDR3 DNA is TGCAGAGCTCCCCTACCCGGGACAGGGGATGAGCAGTTCCTC.

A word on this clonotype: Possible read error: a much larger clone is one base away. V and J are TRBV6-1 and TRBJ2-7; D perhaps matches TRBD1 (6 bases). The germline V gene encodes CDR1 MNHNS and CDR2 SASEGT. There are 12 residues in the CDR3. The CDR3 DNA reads TGTGCCAACAGTACCTACAGGGACGAGCAGTACTTC. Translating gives CANSTYRDEQYF.